This T cell receptor (beta chain) originates from a study of T cells in Graves' hyperthyroidism and ophthalmopathy. This clonotype showed up many times. Its antigen is unknown. From RNA transcripts, TCR beta CDR3 regions were amplified. Using the HTBI primer set, a first-round RT-PCR was run on the TCR CDR3. TCRdb re-derived calls from the multiplex PCR reads in MiXCR, one entry per CDR3 protein. The sample shows about 420,000 distinct CDR3 sequences, approximately 15% of them seen only once. Findings and caveats of the study: Most expanded thyroid clonotypes above 0.001 also appeared in blood. A model of 13 V-J features distinguished ophthalmopathy from stable hyperthyroidism.

The CDR3 is 15 residues long. CDR1 is DFQATT and CDR2 is SNEGSKA in the germline V gene (reference sequence). V dropped 0 bases and J dropped 3; count of bases not matched to a gene: 7. The sample taken for sequencing was blood. The rearrangement uses TRBV20-1 and TRBJ2-7; the match to TRBD2 covers 8 bases. The receptor was derived from a woman younger than 35 with Graves' hyperthyroidism. The CDR3, as DNA: TGCAGTGCTAGAGATCAGGCACTAGCGGTCTACGAGCAGTACTTC. Translating gives CSARDQALAVYEQYF.